The rows below give T cell receptor beta chains drawn from one sample of a study of early T cells in non-severe SARS-CoV-2 infection. Each CDR3 protein is one row after TCRdb ran MiXCR on the 5' RACE reads. The repertoire holds about 69,000 distinct CDR3 sequences, with 4.6% as singletons. Sequencing was performed on whole blood, taken at baseline. All receptors come from an adult who was a healthcare worker with PCR-confirmed SARS-CoV-2 infection or an uninfected control (not recorded which). The donor label of this sample is uncertain. Each CDR3 is given with its conserved first and last residue. The D gene is left open where the match is weak. Some rows have no size entry. The others give once, few or many, or a class for an expanded clone.

d_call,v_call,j_call,clone_size,cdr3_aa,cdr3_nt
NA,TRBV29-1,TRBJ2-3,few,CSVDQIAPWSTDTQYF,TGCAGCGTGGACCAAATAGCTCCTTGGAGCACAGATACGCAGTATTTT
NA,TRBV5-6,TRBJ2-7,NA,CASSRTGTAHYEQYF,TGTGCCAGCAGCCGGACCGGGACGGCTCACTACGAGCAGTACTTC
TRBD1,TRBV7-9,TRBJ1-3,few,CASSQTGAGNTIYF,TGTGCCAGCAGCCAGACAGGGGCAGGAAACACCATATATTTT
NA,TRBV20-1,TRBJ1-2,many,CSARGGIGGYTF,TGCAGTGCTAGAGGGGGTATAGGTGGCTACACCTTC
NA,TRBV3-1,TRBJ1-2,few,CASSQGEGRGGGYTF,TGTGCCAGCAGCCAAGGCGAAGGTCGGGGTGGCGGCTACACCTTC
NA,TRBV20-1,TRBJ2-3,many,CSARGGTQRIAQYF,TGCAGTGCTAGAGGGGGGACCCAGCGGATAGCGCAGTATTTT
NA,TRBV7-2,TRBJ2-5,many,CASSLAWQQETQYF,TGTGCCAGCAGCTTAGCCTGGCAACAAGAGACCCAGTACTTC
TRBD2,TRBV11-2,TRBJ2-3,few,CASSLGRTSGGDTQYF,TGTGCCAGCAGCTTAGGGAGGACTAGCGGGGGCGATACGCAGTATTTT
TRBD1,TRBV11-2,TRBJ1-4,many,CASSIGDRGQEKLFF,TGTGCCAGCAGTATCGGAGACAGGGGGCAGGAAAAACTGTTTTTT
TRBD1,TRBV15,TRBJ1-5,NA,CATSSGQGDYSNQPQHF,TGTGCCACCAGCAGCGGACAGGGCGACTATAGCAATCAGCCCCAGCATTTT
NA,TRBV27,TRBJ1-1,few,CASSLMGLVNTEAFF,TGTGCCAGCAGTTTAATGGGGCTGGTGAACACTGAAGCTTTCTTT
NA,TRBV6-5,TRBJ2-3,many,CASSYSRVRILDTQYF,TGTGCCAGCAGTTACTCGAGGGTCCGGATTCTCGATACGCAGTATTTT
TRBD1,TRBV29-1,TRBJ1-1,few,CSVEATGGLTEAFF,TGCAGCGTTGAAGCGACAGGGGGTTTAACTGAAGCTTTCTTT
TRBD1,TRBV12-3/TRBV12-4,TRBJ1-6,many,CASSPPDRVGSPLHF,TGTGCCAGCAGTCCACCAGACAGGGTAGGCTCACCCCTCCACTTT
NA,TRBV7-2,TRBJ2-2,many,CASSWGGQVNTGELFF,TGTGCCAGCAGCTGGGGGGGCCAGGTCAACACCGGGGAGCTGTTTTTT
NA,TRBV10-2,TRBJ1-3,few,CASRDTMGNTIYF,TGCGCCAGCAGGGACACCATGGGAAACACCATATATTTT
NA,TRBV11-2,TRBJ2-3,NA,CASSLDGPSTDTQYF,TGTGCCAGCAGCTTAGATGGCCCTAGCACAGATACGCAGTATTTT
NA,TRBV5-6,TRBJ2-7,few,CASSRYPYEQYF,TGTGCCAGCAGCCGGTACCCCTACGAGCAGTACTTC
NA,TRBV14,TRBJ2-7,many,CASSQGGGTGYYEQYF,TGTGCCAGCAGCCAAGGGGGGGGCACAGGGTATTACGAGCAGTACTTC
NA,TRBV7-6,TRBJ2-3,few,CASSLGPWTSDTQYF,TGTGCCAGCAGCTTAGGGCCGTGGACTTCAGATACGCAGTATTTT
NA,TRBV20-1,TRBJ1-6,few,CSAYPGRDNSPLHF,TGCAGTGCTTACCCGGGACGGGATAATTCACCCCTCCACTTT
NA,TRBV11-2,TRBJ1-4,NA,CASSLGPAVNEKLFF,TGTGCCAGCAGCTTAGGGCCGGCAGTTAATGAAAAACTGTTTTTT
NA,TRBV5-5,TRBJ1-1,NA,CASSLVRPGVNTEAFF,TGTGCCAGCAGCTTGGTTCGTCCGGGGGTTAACACTGAAGCTTTCTTT
NA,TRBV28,TRBJ1-5,many,CASSLGGQQGIQPQHF,TGTGCCAGCAGTTTGGGTGGGCAGCAAGGGATTCAGCCCCAGCATTTT
TRBD2,TRBV28,TRBJ2-3,NA,CASMSGRGDITQYF,TGTGCCAGCATGTCCGGGCGGGGGGATATTACGCAGTATTTT
NA,TRBV20-1,TRBJ1-1,many,CSASPRVEEAFF,TGCAGTGCTAGTCCCAGGGTAGAGGAGGCTTTCTTT
NA,TRBV10-3,TRBJ1-1,NA,CAISESGGRQGWLTAEAFF,TGTGCCATCAGTGAGTCAGGGGGACGGCAGGGGTGGTTAACGGCTGAAGCTTTCTTT
NA,TRBV7-8,TRBJ2-1,many,CASSLRMDSGNEQFF,TGTGCCAGCAGCTTAAGGATGGACAGTGGCAATGAGCAGTTCTTC
TRBD1,TRBV7-2,TRBJ2-7,NA,CASSSGTGLGEQYF,TGTGCCAGCAGCTCGGGGACAGGGCTTGGGGAGCAGTACTTC
TRBD2,TRBV28,TRBJ2-1,NA,CASSLGTSASYNEQFF,TGTGCCAGCAGCCTCGGGACTAGCGCATCCTACAATGAGCAGTTCTTC
NA,TRBV15,TRBJ1-5,NA,CATSRGGIEGHGQPQHF,TGTGCCACCAGCAGAGGGGGCATCGAGGGGCACGGGCAGCCCCAGCATTTT
NA,TRBV7-9,TRBJ1-2,few,CASSLGGYLGYTF,TGTGCCAGCAGCTTAGGCGGGTATTTGGGCTACACCTTC